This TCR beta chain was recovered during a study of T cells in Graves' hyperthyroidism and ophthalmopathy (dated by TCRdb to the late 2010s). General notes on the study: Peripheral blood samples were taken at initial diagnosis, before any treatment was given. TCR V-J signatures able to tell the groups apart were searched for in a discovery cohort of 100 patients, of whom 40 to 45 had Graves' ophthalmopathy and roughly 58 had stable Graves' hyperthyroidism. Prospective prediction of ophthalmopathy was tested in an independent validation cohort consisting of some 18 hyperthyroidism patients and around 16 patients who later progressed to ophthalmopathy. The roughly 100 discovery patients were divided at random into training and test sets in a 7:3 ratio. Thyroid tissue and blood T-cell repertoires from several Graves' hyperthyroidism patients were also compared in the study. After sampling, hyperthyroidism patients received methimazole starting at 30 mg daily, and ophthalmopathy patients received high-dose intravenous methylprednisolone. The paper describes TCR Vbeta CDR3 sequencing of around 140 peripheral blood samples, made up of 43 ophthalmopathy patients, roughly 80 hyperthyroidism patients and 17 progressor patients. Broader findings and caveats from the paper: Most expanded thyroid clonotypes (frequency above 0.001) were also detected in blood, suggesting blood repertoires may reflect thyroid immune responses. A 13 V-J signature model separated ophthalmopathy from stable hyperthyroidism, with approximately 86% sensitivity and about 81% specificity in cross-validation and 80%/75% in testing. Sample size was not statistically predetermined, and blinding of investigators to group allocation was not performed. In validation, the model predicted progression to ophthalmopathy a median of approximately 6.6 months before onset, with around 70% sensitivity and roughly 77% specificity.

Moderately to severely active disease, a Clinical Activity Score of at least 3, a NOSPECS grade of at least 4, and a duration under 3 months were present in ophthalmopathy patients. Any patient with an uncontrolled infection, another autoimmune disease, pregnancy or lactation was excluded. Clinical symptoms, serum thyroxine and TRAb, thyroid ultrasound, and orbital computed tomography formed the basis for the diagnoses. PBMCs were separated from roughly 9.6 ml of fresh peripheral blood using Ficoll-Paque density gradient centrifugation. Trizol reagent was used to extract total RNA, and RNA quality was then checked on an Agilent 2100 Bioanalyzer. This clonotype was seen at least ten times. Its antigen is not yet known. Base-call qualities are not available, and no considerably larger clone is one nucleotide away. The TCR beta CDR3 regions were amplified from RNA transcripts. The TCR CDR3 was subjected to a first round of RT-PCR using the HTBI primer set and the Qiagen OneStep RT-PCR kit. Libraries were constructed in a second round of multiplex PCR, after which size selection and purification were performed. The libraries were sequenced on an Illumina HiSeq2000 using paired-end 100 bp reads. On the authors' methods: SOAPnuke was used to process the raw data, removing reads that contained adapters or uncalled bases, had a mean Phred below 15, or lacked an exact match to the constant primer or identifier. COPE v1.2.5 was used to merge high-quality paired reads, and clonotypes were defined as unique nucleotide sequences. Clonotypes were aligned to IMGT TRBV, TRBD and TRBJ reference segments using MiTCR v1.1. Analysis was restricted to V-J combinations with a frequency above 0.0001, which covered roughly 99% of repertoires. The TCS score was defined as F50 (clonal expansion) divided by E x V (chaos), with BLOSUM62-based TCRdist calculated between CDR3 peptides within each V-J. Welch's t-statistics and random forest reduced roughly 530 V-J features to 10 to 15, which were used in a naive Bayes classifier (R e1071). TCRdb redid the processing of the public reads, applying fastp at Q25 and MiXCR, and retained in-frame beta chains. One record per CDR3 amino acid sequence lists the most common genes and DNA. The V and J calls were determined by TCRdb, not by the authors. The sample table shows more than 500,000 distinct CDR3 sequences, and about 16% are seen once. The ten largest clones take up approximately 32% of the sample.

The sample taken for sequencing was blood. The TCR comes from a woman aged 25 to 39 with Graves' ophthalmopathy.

The bases are TGCAGCGCGAGGACTCCAGAACCCTACAATGAGCAGTTCTTC. The encoded protein is CSARTPEPYNEQFF. Recombination connected TRBV29-1 to TRBJ2-1; possibly the D gene is TRBD2, per 5 matching bases. V was cut back by 7 bases and J by 2 bases, leaving a gap of 15 bases between them. Per the germline V gene, SQVTM is the CDR1 and ANQGSEA is the CDR2. Counted from cysteine to phenylalanine, this CDR3 has 14 amino acids. Only the CDR3 part of the read is kept: 42 bases, read in frame from the first base.